This TCR beta chain was sequenced for a study of blood T cell repertoires in COVID-19. Across the whole study: Sources were T cells, B-cell-depleted T cells, or PBMCs; the material itself was cDNA or gDNA.

The V gene's germline CDR1 is MNHEY and CDR2 SVGEGT. The CDR3 is made up of 14 amino acids. The V segment lost 5 bases and the J segment 3 bases; nucleotides outside the gene matches: 2. Original processing methods: By means of reference gene primer amplification, nucleated cell counts were estimated. The repertoire was sequenced with immunoSEQ multiplex PCR; TCRdb's copy has only in-frame clones and lacks some. For V, J and clone size, that table is used; D and trimming come from the DNA. The top ten clones hold 6% to 8.5% of a sample with about 160,000 clones, 85% to 90% of them seen once. The chain combines TRBV6-2 or TRBV6-3 with TRBJ2-1, with 9 bases aligning to TRBD2. The receptor was isolated from a woman aged 45-65 years who had recovered from COVID-19. The specimen was PBMCs or T cells enriched from blood (not recorded which). The CDR3 loop reads CASSLAGNYNEQFF. CDR3 nucleotide sequence: TGTGCCAGCAGTCTAGCGGGGAACTACAATGAGCAGTTCTTC.